Shown below are 20 T cell receptor beta chains from a single sample sequenced in a study of blood T cells in healthy people across ages (dated by TCRdb to 2015 to 2017). Preparation of the library involved 5' RACE. The data were produced on an Illumina HiSeq 2500. A second PCR of roughly 7 to 12 cycles was performed with a sample-barcoded 5' primer and a J-beta primer mix. In-frame beta chains were kept once TCRdb had trimmed the public reads at Q25 with fastp and called clones with MiXCR. Here each entry gathers all rows of one CDR3 protein and keeps the most common genes and DNA. The sample includes approximately 1.5 million distinct CDR3 sequences, with roughly 43% observed a single time. The ten biggest clones cover approximately 4% of the sample. The sequencing input was blood. Source of these receptors: a young woman in good health.

V and J are TRBV28 and TRBJ2-5; D is perhaps TRBD1 (6 bases). CDR1 is MDHEN, CDR2 SYDVKM, per germline. V was clipped by 7 bases and J by 11 bases, with 23 bases between them. The CDR3 has 14 amino acids. The DNA of the CDR3 is TGTGCCAGCACGCGACAGGCCGGCGTGGGAGAGCAGTACTTC. Its protein product is CASTRQAGVGEQYF.

This clonotype occurred a few times. The J gene is TRBJ2-3, the V gene TRBV21-1; TRBD2, the D gene given by the table, was not confirmed from the DNA. TRBV21-1 is deemed a pseudogene. The CDR3 runs to 17 residues. CDR3 amino acids: CASSKGVAGGLTDTQYF. The CDR3 DNA sequence: TGTGCCAGCAGCAAAGGCGTAGCGGGGGGCCTAACAGATACGCAGTATTTT.

This clonotype was seen many times. The chain links TRBV7-2 to TRBJ2-1, with TRBD2 matching over 10 bases. Germline lookup yields CDR1 SGHTA and CDR2 FQGNSA. After removal of 6 bases from V and 0 bases from J, the junction contained 2 bases not matched to a gene. The CDR3 runs 15 residues. The CDR3 reads CASSRTSGSYNEQFF. The CDR3 DNA follows: TGTGCCAGCAGTCGGACTAGCGGCTCCTACAATGAGCAGTTCTTC.

The V call is TRBV25-1, the J call TRBJ2-1, with TRBD2 matching 9 bases. After removal of 3 bases from V and 15 bases from J, the junction contained 6 bases not matched to a gene. Germline CDR1 reads MGHDK; CDR2 reads SYGVNS. This CDR3 has 12 amino acids. The CDR3 nucleotides read TGTGCCAGCAGTGAGATAGCGGGAGTTAGGTTCTTC. Encoded protein: CASSEIAGVRFF. Complete variable domain (other parts from reference TRBV25-1 and TRBJ2-1): EADIYQTPRYLVIGTGKKITLECSQTMGHDKMYWYQQDPGMELHLIHYSYGVNSTEKGDLSSESTVSRIRTEHFPLTLESARPSHTSQYLCASSEIAGVRFFGPGTRLTVL.

This clonotype occurred a few times. The rearrangement joins TRBV6-1 to TRBJ2-7; D perhaps matches TRBD2 (5 bases). The V gene lost 0 bases and the J gene lost 4 bases, with 7 bases spanning the gap. Germline lookup yields CDR1 MNHNS and CDR2 SASEGT. The CDR3 spans 13 residues. DNA of the CDR3: TGTGCCAGCAGTGAAGCGAGGGATTACGAGCAGTACTTC. This codes for CASSEARDYEQYF.

This clonotype was seen a handful of times. V gene TRBV12-3 or TRBV12-4 combines with J gene TRBJ1-1; D not certain. V was pared by 6 bases and J by 5 bases, with 16 bases between. The CDR3 covers 14 residues. CDR3: CASSSLPGITEAFF. The CDR3 DNA sequence: TGTGCCAGCAGCTCACTCCCGGGAATTACTGAAGCTTTCTTT.

This clonotype showed up many times. The chain couples TRBV20-1 to TRBJ2-1; D ambiguous. The CDR3 is made up of 13 amino acids. V lost 2 bases and J 0 bases, leaving 5 bases between the germline ends. Germline V gene lookup returns CDR1 DFQATT and CDR2 SNEGSKA (reference sequence). The CDR3 reads CSARWGSYNEQFF. The CDR3 DNA follows: TGCAGTGCTAGATGGGGCTCCTACAATGAGCAGTTCTTC.

The chain recombines TRBV5-1 with TRBJ2-1; D gene uncertain. Germline-derived CDR1 and CDR2 are SGHRS and YFSETQ. Trimming removed 0 bases from V and 10 bases from J, with 14 bases in between. The CDR3 has 14 residues. This chain's CDR3 is CASSLATIATEQFF. CDR3 DNA: TGCGCCAGCAGCTTGGCCACAATTGCCACCGAGCAGTTCTTC.

This chain links TRBV11-2 with TRBJ2-1, with 7 bases matching TRBD2. Matching the DNA end better, TRBJ2-7 makes the J call doubtful. This CDR3 spans 15 amino acids. The germline gives CDR1 SGHAT, CDR2 FQNNGV. CDR3 in amino acids: CASSFRSGEYNEQYF. The CDR3 DNA reads as TGTGCCAGCAGCTTTCGAAGCGGGGAATACAATGAGCAGTACTTC.

For this clonotype: Mismatch with germline at one junction end may stem from a read error. The rearrangement joins TRBV12-3 or TRBV12-4 to TRBJ2-1; D call uncertain. The CDR3 spans 12 residues. CDR3 region: CACSPKVVEQFF. CDR3 nucleotides: TGTGCCTGCAGTCCTAAGGTTGTGGAGCAGTTCTTC.

In its sample, this clonotype was seen many times. The CDR3 region is CASSWGGNQPQHF. The DNA for the CDR3 is TGTGCCAGCAGTTGGGGGGGCAATCAGCCCCAGCATTTT. The rearrangement uses TRBV27 and TRBJ1-5; D may be TRBD1 (5 bases). Trimming took off 4 bases at V and 2 bases at J, with 6 bases between the two ends. Germline V lookup: CDR1 MNHEY, CDR2 SMNVEV (reference sequence). There are 13 residues in the CDR3.

J is TRBJ1-2 and V is TRBV29-1, with a possible D match to TRBD1 (5 bases). The V end lost 3 bases, the J end lost 7 bases, and 18 bases lay between the germline ends. This CDR3 region has 14 residues. From germline, CDR1 is SQVTM and CDR2 ANQGSEA. CDR3 sequence (DNA): TGCAGCGTTGACAGGGACCTACTTCGGGGTGGCTACACCTTC. It specifies CSVDRDLLRGGYTF. Full variable domain (missing parts from reference TRBV29-1 and TRBJ1-2): SAVISQKPSRDICQRGTSLTIQCQVDSQVTMMFWYRQQPGQSLTLIATANQGSEATYESGFVIDKFPISRPNLTFSTLTVSNMSPEDSSIYLCSVDRDLLRGGYTFGSGTRLTVV.

The rearrangement links TRBV6-2 or TRBV6-3 to TRBJ1-2; D may be TRBD1 (5 bases). CDR1 is MNHEY and CDR2 is SVGEGT in the germline V gene. V was shortened by 7 bases and J by 5 bases, with 20 bases between the two germline ends. The CDR3 contains 15 residues. The CDR3 region is CASNDRGLTQYGYTF. The DNA of the CDR3 is TGTGCCAGCAATGACCGGGGACTAACTCAGTATGGCTACACCTTC.

This chain joins TRBV5-1 and TRBJ1-4; possible D gene TRBD1, 5 bases. Germline-derived CDR1 and CDR2 are SGHRS and YFSETQ. The germline V and J ends were trimmed by 4 bases and 3 bases, with 13 bases remaining between them. This CDR3 spans 15 amino acids. Written as DNA, the CDR3 is TGCGCCAGCAGCCCCACGGGGCTCTCTAATGAAAAACTGTTTTTT. It yields the protein CASSPTGLSNEKLFF.

This clonotype was detected only a few times. This chain uses TRBV10-3 with TRBJ2-7, with D unresolved. The V gene lost 0 bases and the J gene lost 0 bases, with 12 bases spanning the gap. Germline CDR1 reads ENHRY; CDR2 reads SYGVKD. The CDR3 contains 16 residues. CDR3 nucleotides: TGTGCCATCAGTGAGTCGATAACAGATCCCTCCTACGAGCAGTACTTC. Its protein is CAISESITDPSYEQYF.

This clonotype turned up a few times. The gene calls are TRBV5-1 and TRBJ2-5, with a possible D match to TRBD2 (6 bases). V was pared by 0 bases and J by 11 bases, with 17 bases between. The length of the CDR3 is 14 residues. Germline assignment: CDR1 SGHRS and CDR2 YFSETQ. CDR3 sequence reads: CASSLEGYLREQYF. The CDR3 coding sequence is TGCGCCAGCAGCTTGGAGGGCTACCTTCGGGAGCAGTACTTC.

This sequence joins TRBV7-9 and TRBJ2-1; 8 bases are a match to TRBD1. The CDR3 extends over 13 amino acids. Germline loops: CDR1 SEHNR, CDR2 FQNEAQ (reference sequence). The trim removed 10 bases at V and 7 bases at J, leaving 9 bases unmatched. The CDR3 spells CATTGGQVNEQFF. The CDR3 DNA reads as TGTGCCACCACCGGGGGACAGGTAAATGAGCAGTTCTTC. Full variable domain (rest looked up from reference TRBV7-9 and TRBJ2-1): DTGVSQNPRHKITKRGQNVTFRCDPISEHNRLYWYRQTLGQGPEFLTYFQNEAQLEKSRLLSDRFSAERPKGSFSTLEIQRTEQGDSAMYLCATTGGQVNEQFFGPGTRLTVL.

The CDR3 sequence: CASREWVRVHGYTF. CDR3 bases: TGTGCCAGCAGGGAGTGGGTCAGGGTTCATGGCTACACCTTC. The chain recombines TRBV12-3 or TRBV12-4 with TRBJ1-2; D might be TRBD1 (5 bases). V was cut by 6 bases and J by 6 bases, with 17 bases left in between. The CDR3 covers 14 residues.

The genes are TRBV2 and TRBJ2-1, with 9 bases that match TRBD1. Per germline, CDR1 SNHLY and CDR2 FYNNEI. The CDR3 has 14 amino acids. V trimming: 7 bases; J trimming: 5 bases; junction bases outside the gene matches: 6. The CDR3 region is CASTPGQGNNEQFF. The CDR3, as DNA: TGTGCCAGCACCCCAGGACAGGGGAACAATGAGCAGTTCTTC.

V gene TRBV9 combines with J gene TRBJ2-2; no clear D gene. CDR3 size: 16 residues. Germline CDR1 SGDLS, CDR2 YYNGEE. Trimming left V 0 bases short and J 2 bases short, with 11 bases between. CDR3 residues: CASSVAVDSNTGELFF. DNA for the CDR3: TGTGCCAGCAGCGTAGCAGTGGATTCCAACACCGGGGAGCTGTTTTTT.